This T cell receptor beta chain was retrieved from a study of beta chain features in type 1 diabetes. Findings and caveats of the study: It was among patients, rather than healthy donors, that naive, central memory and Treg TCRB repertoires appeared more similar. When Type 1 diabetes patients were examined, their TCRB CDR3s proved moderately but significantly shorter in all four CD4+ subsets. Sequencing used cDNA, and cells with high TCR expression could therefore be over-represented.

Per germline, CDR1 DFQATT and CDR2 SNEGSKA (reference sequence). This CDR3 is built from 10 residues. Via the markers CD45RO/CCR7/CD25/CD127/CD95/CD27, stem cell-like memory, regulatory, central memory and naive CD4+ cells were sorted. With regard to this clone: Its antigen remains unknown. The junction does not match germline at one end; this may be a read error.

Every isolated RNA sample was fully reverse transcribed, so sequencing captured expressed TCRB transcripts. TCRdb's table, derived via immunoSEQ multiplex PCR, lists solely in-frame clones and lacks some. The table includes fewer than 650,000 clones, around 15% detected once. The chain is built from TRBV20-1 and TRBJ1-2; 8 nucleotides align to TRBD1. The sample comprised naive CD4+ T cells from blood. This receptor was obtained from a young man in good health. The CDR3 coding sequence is TGTATAGGGACAGGAAATGGCTACACCTTC. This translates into CIGTGNGYTF.